The rows below give T cell receptor beta chains drawn from one sample of a study of identical twins. TCRdb itself ran the 5' RACE reads through MiXCR, one entry per CDR3 protein. The sample shows over 200,000 distinct CDR3 sequences, over 9.5% of them seen only once. The sample comprised memory T cells sorted from blood. The receptors originated from a man in his fifties or sixties in good health. CDR3s include the opening cysteine and the closing phenylalanine or tryptophan. A D gene is named only where the DNA matches it firmly. The size of a clone is reported for some rows only, either as once, few or many, or as a class for expanded clones.

TRBJ2-3 TRBV3-1 . many TGTGCCAGCTCTTATCAAACAGATACGCAGTATTTT CASSYQTDTQYF
TRBJ2-3 TRBV5-5 TRBD2 many TGTGCCAGCAGCTTGGCGGTAGCGGGAGGGCCGGGTGAAGATACGCAGTATTTT CASSLAVAGGPGEDTQYF
TRBJ2-4 TRBV5-6 . many TGTGCCAGCAGCTTGGCTCTCGATTCGACGGAGCTAGCCAAAAACATTCAGTACTTC CASSLALDSTELAKNIQYF
TRBJ2-5 TRBV6-5 TRBD1 . TGTGCCAGCAGTTCGACAGGGGACGGGACCCAGTACTTC CASSSTGDGTQYF
TRBJ2-1 TRBV7-9 . many TGTGCCAGCAGCTTAGAGGGGACTTCTTACAATGAGCAGTTCTTC CASSLEGTSYNEQFF
TRBJ2-1 TRBV5-1 . . TGCGCCAGCAGCTTGGCTTCAGGCTGGGATGAGCAGTTCTTC CASSLASGWDEQFF
TRBJ2-3 TRBV5-5 . many TGTGCCAGCAGCTTGGGGGGGAAGGATACGCAGTATTTT CASSLGGKDTQYF
TRBJ2-7 TRBV7-2 TRBD2 few TGTGCCAGCAGCTCCATAGCGGGGGGTACGGAGTCGAACTTC CASSSIAGGTESNF
TRBJ1-1 TRBV12-3/TRBV12-4 . many TGTGCCAGCACCCTCGAGGGAGATCGTGGTGAAGCTTTCTTT CASTLEGDRGEAFF
TRBJ2-3 TRBV15 . . TGTGCCACCAGCAGAGCCGGTTACAGCACAGATACGCAGTATTTT CATSRAGYSTDTQYF
TRBJ1-2 TRBV28 . few TGTGCCAGCATTCCTGACTCCCGGAAAGGCTACACCTTC CASIPDSRKGYTF
TRBJ1-6 TRBV20-1 . few TGCAGTGCTTTCCGCGGAGTATTCAAGGGTTCACCCCTCCACTTT CSAFRGVFKGSPLHF
TRBJ2-3 TRBV7-9 TRBD2 few TGTGCCAGCAGCTTAGGGGGACTAGCGTCTAGCACAGATACGCAGTATTTT CASSLGGLASSTDTQYF
TRBJ2-7 TRBV10-3 TRBD1 few TGTGCCATCAGTGGGACAGGGGGCAGCGCCTCCGAGCAGTACTTC CAISGTGGSASEQYF
TRBJ2-2 TRBV18 . many TGTGCCAGCTCACCACATAGACTGACGAACGCCGGGGAGCTGTTTTTT CASSPHRLTNAGELFF
TRBJ1-5 TRBV20-1 . many TGCAGTGCTAGAGATAACAGGGACAATCAGCCCCAGCATTTT CSARDNRDNQPQHF
TRBJ2-7 TRBV20-1 . . TGCAGTGAGAGGGAGAGGCGCCAAACCTACGAGCAGTACTTC CSERERRQTYEQYF
TRBJ1-4 TRBV2 . many TGTGCCAGCAGGGCGACAGCCACGAGGCATGAAAAACTGTTTTTT CASRATATRHEKLFF
TRBJ2-1 TRBV28 . many TGTGCCAGCAGTTTCAGTTCTTCCTATGAGCAGTTCTTC CASSFSSSYEQFF
TRBJ2-3 TRBV6-2/TRBV6-3 . few TGTGCCAGCAGTTACTCGGACCTGTATGGGCAGTATTTT CASSYSDLYGQYF
TRBJ2-7 TRBV7-2 TRBD2 few TGTGCCAGCAGCTTAACTAGCGGGGTCCCGGAGGAGCAGTACTTC CASSLTSGVPEEQYF
TRBJ2-3 TRBV20-1 . few TGCAGTATTAGCGGCCGCACAGATACGCAGTATTTT CSISGRTDTQYF
TRBJ2-5 TRBV12-3/TRBV12-4 TRBD2 few TGTGCCAGCAGTACCCGTAGCGGGGGGGCTGGTGAGACCCAGTACTTC CASSTRSGGAGETQYF
TRBJ2-7 TRBV13 . . TGTGCCAGCAGCCTAATACATAAGGCCTACGAGCAGTACTTC CASSLIHKAYEQYF
TRBJ1-2 TRBV6-2/TRBV6-3 . few TGTGCCAGCACCCGATTTGGGGGCTATGGCTACACCTTC CASTRFGGYGYTF
TRBJ1-2 TRBV6-1 . . TGTGCCAGCAGTGAATACAGGGCCTATGGCTACACCTTC CASSEYRAYGYTF
TRBJ2-4 TRBV18 TRBD1 few TGTGCCAGCTCACCACCGCGTGGGACAGACCAAAACATTCAGTACTTC CASSPPRGTDQNIQYF
TRBJ2-1 TRBV19 TRBD2 many TGTGCCAGTAGTAACGGACTAGCGGGAGTTGAGCAGTTCTTC CASSNGLAGVEQFF
TRBJ2-1 TRBV12-3/TRBV12-4 TRBD2 many TGTGCCAGCAGGTCGGGACTAGAGTTGAATGAGCAGTTCTTC CASRSGLELNEQFF
TRBJ2-2 TRBV4-3 TRBD2 many TGCGCCAGCAGCCAGTTACTAGCGGGGGGAAACACCGGGGAGCTGTTTTTT CASSQLLAGGNTGELFF
TRBJ2-2 TRBV18 TRBD2 few TGTGCCAGCTCACCCGCGACTAGCGGGGTACTCACCGGGGAGCTGTTTTTT CASSPATSGVLTGELFF
TRBJ1-2 TRBV7-6 . many TGTGCCAGCAGCTTGAGAACGGGGCTTTACTATGGCTACACCTTC CASSLRTGLYYGYTF
TRBJ1-1 TRBV28 . many TGTGCCAGCGTATTAGATGGGGGGATTTTTATGAACACTGAAGCTTTCTTT CASVLDGGIFMNTEAFF
TRBJ2-7 TRBV7-9 . many TGTGCCAGCAGCTTAGTTCCCCTCTCCTACGAGCAGTACTTC CASSLVPLSYEQYF
TRBJ2-7 TRBV30 . . TGTGCCTGGAGTGTAGAGGGGCCGACCTCCTACGAGCAGTACTTC CAWSVEGPTSYEQYF
TRBJ1-2 TRBV6-1 TRBD1 many TGTGCCAGCAGCGACAGGGTCTATGGCTACACCTTC CASSDRVYGYTF
TRBJ2-3 TRBV6-2/TRBV6-3 . few TGTGCCAGCCTGAGAGCGAGGATAGCGGATACGCAGTATTTT CASLRARIADTQYF
TRBJ2-1 TRBV3-1 . . TGTGCCAGCAGCCAAGGGTCGGGGGACAATGAGCAGTTCTTC CASSQGSGDNEQFF
TRBJ2-7 TRBV7-8 TRBD1 many TGTGCCAGCAGCTTGGGACAGGGGACTTACGAGCAGTACTTC CASSLGQGTYEQYF
TRBJ1-6 TRBV20-1 . many TGCAGTGCTAGTCTTCGGGCCCAAAGGAATAATTCACCCCTCCACTTT CSASLRAQRNNSPLHF
TRBJ2-3 TRBV5-1 . many TGCGCCAGCAGGGTAGCGACCCATGGGTCCAGCACAGATACGCAGTATTTT CASRVATHGSSTDTQYF
TRBJ1-1 TRBV20-1 . many TGCAGTGCAACTAACCCGGGGAGGAACACTGAAGCTTTCTTT CSATNPGRNTEAFF
TRBJ1-1 TRBV7-2 . many TGTGCCAGCAGCCCGAGGAGGGGCTACACTGAAGCTTTCTTT CASSPRRGYTEAFF
TRBJ2-3 TRBV20-1 . . TGCAGTGCTAGTAACGGGGGAGGTACAGATACGCAGTATTTT CSASNGGGTDTQYF
TRBJ2-7 TRBV29-1 . few TGCAGCGTTGAAGATAAGGGCAGGGACTACGAGCAGTACTTC CSVEDKGRDYEQYF
TRBJ2-7 TRBV20-1 TRBD2 few TGCAGTGCTAGATCGGGACTAGCGGGAGTCCGGGAGCAGTACTTC CSARSGLAGVREQYF
TRBJ1-4 TRBV2 . many TGTGCCAGCAGTGATCTCTGGACAGTTGGTGATCCAACTAATGAAAAACTGTTTTTT CASSDLWTVGDPTNEKLFF
TRBJ2-2 TRBV3-1 TRBD1 many TGTGCCAGCAGCCGGCTCCGGGACAGCCCAACTGCCGGGGAGCTGTTTTTT CASSRLRDSPTAGELFF
TRBJ2-3 TRBV10-3 TRBD2 . TGTGCCATCAGTGAAGCGGGGGGCAGCACAGATACGCAGTATTTT CAISEAGGSTDTQYF